The following is a TCR beta chain sequence with its context. This clone was observed a single time. Which antigen it targets is not known. Base quality data are lacking; no much larger clone is found one base away. Library preparation employed the immunoSEQ multiplex PCR assay. TCRdb provides this immuneACCESS table in a form limited to in-frame rearrangements. Some clones are lacking; in checked studies, under half of them reflect an unresolved V gene, and why the rest are absent is not known. For this sample there are 80,000 to 100,000 clones; about four fifths appear just once. The top ten clonotypes cover approximately 2.6% of the sample. As encoded in the germline V gene, CDR1 is MDHEN while CDR2 is SYDVKM. The CDR3 has 16 amino acids, counting the end cysteine and phenylalanine. The entry retains the CDR3 DNA only, 48 bases that are in frame from base 1. The germline ends are 20 bases apart after V is trimmed by 4 bases and J by 4 bases.

This entry comes from a study of radiotherapy plus CTLA-4 blockade in lung cancer (dated by TCRdb to the late 2010s). For the study in its entirety: Objective responses were observed in 15% to 20% of enrolled patients, and disease control was achieved in less than 35%. Findings and caveats that apply to the study as a whole: After treatment with radiotherapy and ipilimumab, TCR clones that came from tumors expanded in the peripheral blood. Increased serum interferon-beta after radiation, together with early dynamic changes in blood T cell clones, were reported to be the strongest predictors of response.

The study evaluated CTLA-4 blockade (ipilimumab) given together with focal radiation therapy in patients who had chemo-refractory metastatic non-small-cell lung cancer. The chain couples TRBV28 to TRBJ2-7, and the D gene may be TRBD2, 5 bases matching. Specimen: peripheral blood, collected from a patient treated with radiotherapy plus ipilimumab. The origin of this receptor is a human donor with non-small cell lung cancer who had a partial response to radiotherapy plus ipilimumab. Some clones in this sample may be carry-over from other donors' samples. The CDR3 reads as follows: CASSSPLRRSGYEQYF. DNA sequence: TGTGCCAGCAGTTCTCCCCTAAGGAGGTCCGGGTACGAGCAGTACTTC. The variable domain in full, with residues beyond the CDR3 obtained from the reference TRBV28 and TRBJ2-7 genes, is DVKVTQSSRYLVKRTGEKVFLECVQDMDHENMFWYRQDPGLGLRLIYFSYDVKMKEKGDIPEGYSVSREKKERFSLILESASTNQTSMYLCASSSPLRRSGYEQYFGPGTRLTVT.